This record looks at one T cell receptor beta chain sequence and its context. Sequencing was performed with immunoSEQ multiplex PCR; in TCRdb, only in-frame clones are kept and a portion is missing. This sample yields about 270,000 clones, of which around 86% are seen a single time; around 2% belongs to the top ten. This entry comes from a study of blood T cell repertoires in COVID-19. The CDR3 length is 15 residues. Germline CDR1 and CDR2: SGDLS and YYNGEE. Losses at the gene ends were 0 bases for V and 8 bases for J; bases not matched to a gene: 3. This TCR was recovered from a man between 50 and 59 years old with acute or convalescent COVID-19. Sequenced sample: peripheral blood. V gene TRBV9 combines with J gene TRBJ1-3; 12 nucleotides line up with TRBD1. The CDR3 loop is CASSVAGQGAHTIYF. CDR3 DNA sequence: TGTGCCAGCAGCGTAGCGGGACAGGGGGCCCACACCATATATTTT. The full variable domain, with the rest looked up from reference TRBV9 and TRBJ1-3, is DSGVTQTPKHLITATGQRVTLRCSPRSGDLSVYWYQQSLDQGLQFLIQYYNGEERAKGNILERFSAQQFPDLHSELNLSSLELGDSALYFCASSVAGQGAHTIYFGEGSWLTVV.